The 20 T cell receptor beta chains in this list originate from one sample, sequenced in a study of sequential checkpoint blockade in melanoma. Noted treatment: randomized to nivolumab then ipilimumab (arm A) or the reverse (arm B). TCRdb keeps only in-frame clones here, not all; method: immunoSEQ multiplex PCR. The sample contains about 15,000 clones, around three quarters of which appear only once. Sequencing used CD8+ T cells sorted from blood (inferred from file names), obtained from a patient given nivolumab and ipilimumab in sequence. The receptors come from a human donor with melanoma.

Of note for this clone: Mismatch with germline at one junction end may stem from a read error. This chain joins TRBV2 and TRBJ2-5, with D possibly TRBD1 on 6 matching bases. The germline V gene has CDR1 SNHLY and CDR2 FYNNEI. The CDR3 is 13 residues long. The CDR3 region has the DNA TGTGCCAGCAGTGAACAGGGGAAAGAGGCCCAGTACTTC. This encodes CASSEQGKEAQYF.

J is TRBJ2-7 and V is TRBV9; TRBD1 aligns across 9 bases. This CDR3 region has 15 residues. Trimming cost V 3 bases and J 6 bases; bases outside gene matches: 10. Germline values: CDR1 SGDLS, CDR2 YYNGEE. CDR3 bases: TGTGCCAGCAGCGGTGGACAGGGGACGACTAGCGAGCAGTACTTC. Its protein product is CASSGGQGTTSEQYF.

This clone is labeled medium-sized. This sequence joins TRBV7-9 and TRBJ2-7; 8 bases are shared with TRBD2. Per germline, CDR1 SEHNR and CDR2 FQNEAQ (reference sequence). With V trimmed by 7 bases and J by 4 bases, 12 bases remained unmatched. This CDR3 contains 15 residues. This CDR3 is CASTKTSVAEYEQYF. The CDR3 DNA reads TGTGCCAGCACCAAGACTAGCGTGGCTGAATACGAGCAGTACTTC.

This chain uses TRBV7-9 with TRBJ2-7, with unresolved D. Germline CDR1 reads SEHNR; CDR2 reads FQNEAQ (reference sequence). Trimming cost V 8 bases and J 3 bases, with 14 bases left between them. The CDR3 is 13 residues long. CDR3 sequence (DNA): TGTGCCAGCCAACGGTCTTCTTACTACGAGCAGTACTTC. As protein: CASQRSSYYEQYF.

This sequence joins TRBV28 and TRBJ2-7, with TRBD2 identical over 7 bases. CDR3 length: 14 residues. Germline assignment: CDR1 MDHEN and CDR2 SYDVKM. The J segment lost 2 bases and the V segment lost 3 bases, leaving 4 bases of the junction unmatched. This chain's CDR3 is CASSFVLAAYEQYF. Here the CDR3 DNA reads TGTGCCAGCAGTTTTGTCCTAGCGGCCTACGAGCAGTACTTC. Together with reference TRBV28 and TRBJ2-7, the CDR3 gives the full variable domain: DVKVTQSSRYLVKRTGEKVFLECVQDMDHENMFWYRQDPGLGLRLIYFSYDVKMKEKGDIPEGYSVSREKKERFSLILESASTNQTSMYLCASSFVLAAYEQYFGPGTRLTVT.

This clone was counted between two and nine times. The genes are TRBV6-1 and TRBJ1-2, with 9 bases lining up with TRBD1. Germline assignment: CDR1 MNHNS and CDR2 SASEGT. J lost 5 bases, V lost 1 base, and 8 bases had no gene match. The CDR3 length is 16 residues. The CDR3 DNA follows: TGTGCCAGCAGTGAAGGGAGACAGGGGGTCGGATATGGCTACACCTTC. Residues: CASSEGRQGVGYGYTF.

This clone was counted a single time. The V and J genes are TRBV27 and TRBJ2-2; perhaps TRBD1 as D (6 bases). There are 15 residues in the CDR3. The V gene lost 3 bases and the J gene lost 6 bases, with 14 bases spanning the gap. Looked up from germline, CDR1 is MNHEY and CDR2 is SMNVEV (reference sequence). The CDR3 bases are TGTGCCAGCAGTTTTTACAGGGAAAAGGCCGGGGAGCTGTTTTTT. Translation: CASSFYREKAGELFF.

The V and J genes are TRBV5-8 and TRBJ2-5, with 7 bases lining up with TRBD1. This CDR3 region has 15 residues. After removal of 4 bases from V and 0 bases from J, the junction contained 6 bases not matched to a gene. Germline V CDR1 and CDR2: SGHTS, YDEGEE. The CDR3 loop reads CASSEGATYQETQYF. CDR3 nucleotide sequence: TGTGCCAGCAGCGAGGGGGCTACGTACCAAGAGACCCAGTACTTC.

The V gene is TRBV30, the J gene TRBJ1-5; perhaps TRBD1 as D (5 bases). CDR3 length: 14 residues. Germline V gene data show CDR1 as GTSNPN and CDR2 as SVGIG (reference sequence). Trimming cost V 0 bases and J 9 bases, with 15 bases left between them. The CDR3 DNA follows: TGTGCCTGGAGTGTAGGGGAGGGTAATTGGCCCCAGCATTTT. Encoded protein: CAWSVGEGNWPQHF. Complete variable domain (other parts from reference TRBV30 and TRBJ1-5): SQTIHQWPATLVQPVGSPLSLECTVEGTSNPNLYWYRQAAGRGLQLLFYSVGIGQISSEVPQNLSASRPQDRQFILSSKKLLLSDSGFYLCAWSVGEGNWPQHFGDGTRLSIL.

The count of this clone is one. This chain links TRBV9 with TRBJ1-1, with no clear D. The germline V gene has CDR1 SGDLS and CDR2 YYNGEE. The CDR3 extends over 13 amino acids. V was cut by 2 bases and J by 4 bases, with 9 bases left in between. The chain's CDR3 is CASSVPSGTEAFF. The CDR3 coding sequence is TGTGCCAGCAGCGTCCCATCGGGCACTGAAGCTTTCTTT.

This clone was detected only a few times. CDR3 nucleotides: TGCGCCAGCAGTGCGGTCGGGAGGTCGGACGAGCAGTACTTC. Its protein product is CASSAVGRSDEQYF. This sequence joins TRBV10-1 and TRBJ2-7; 7 bases are a match to TRBD2. In germline, CDR1 is WNHNN, CDR2 SYGVQD (reference sequence). The length of the CDR3 is 14 residues. Trimming at V came to 4 bases and at J to 5 bases, leaving 8 bases not matched to a gene.

CDR3 DNA: TGCGCCAGCAGCCCGATGTCACACAATGAAGCTTTCTTT. Protein: CASSPMSHNEAFF. The J gene is TRBJ1-1, the V gene TRBV4-1; D is unresolved. Trimming stripped 4 bases from V and 7 bases from J, with 13 bases between. This CDR3 has 13 residues. Per the germline V gene, CDR1 is MGHRA and CDR2 is YSYEKL.

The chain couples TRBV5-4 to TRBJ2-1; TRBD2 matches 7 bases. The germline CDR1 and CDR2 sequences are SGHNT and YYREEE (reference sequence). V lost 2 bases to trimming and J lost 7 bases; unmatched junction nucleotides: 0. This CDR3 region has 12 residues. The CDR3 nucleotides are TGTGCCAGCAGCTTCGGGGGGAATGAGCAGTTCTTC. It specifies CASSFGGNEQFF.

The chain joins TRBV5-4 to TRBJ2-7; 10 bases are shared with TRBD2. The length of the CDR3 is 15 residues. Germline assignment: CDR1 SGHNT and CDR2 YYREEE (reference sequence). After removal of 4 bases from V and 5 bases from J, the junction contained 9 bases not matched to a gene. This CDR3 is CASSEPLAGEDEQYF. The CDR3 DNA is TGTGCCAGCAGCGAACCTCTAGCGGGAGAGGACGAGCAGTACTTC.

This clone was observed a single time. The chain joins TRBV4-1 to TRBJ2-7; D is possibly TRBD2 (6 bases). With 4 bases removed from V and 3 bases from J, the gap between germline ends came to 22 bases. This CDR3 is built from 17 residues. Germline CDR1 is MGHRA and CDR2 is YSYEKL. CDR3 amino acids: CASSPRAGSGRGYEQYF. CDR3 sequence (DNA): TGCGCCAGCAGCCCGCGTGCCGGGAGCGGTAGAGGCTACGAGCAGTACTTC.

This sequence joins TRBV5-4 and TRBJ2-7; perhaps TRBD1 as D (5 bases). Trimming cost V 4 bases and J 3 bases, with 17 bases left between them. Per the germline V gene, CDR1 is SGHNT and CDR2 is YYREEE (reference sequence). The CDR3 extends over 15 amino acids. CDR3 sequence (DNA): TGTGCCAGCAGCCATGGGGCCAGTGGGTACTACGAGCAGTACTTC. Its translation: CASSHGASGYYEQYF.

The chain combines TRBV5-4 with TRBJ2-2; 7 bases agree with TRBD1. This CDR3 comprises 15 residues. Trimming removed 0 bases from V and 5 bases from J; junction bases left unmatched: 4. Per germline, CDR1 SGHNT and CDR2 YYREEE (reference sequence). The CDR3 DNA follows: TGTGCCAGCAGCTTGGTCCAGGGGGTAACCGGGGAGCTGTTTTTT. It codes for CASSLVQGVTGELFF.

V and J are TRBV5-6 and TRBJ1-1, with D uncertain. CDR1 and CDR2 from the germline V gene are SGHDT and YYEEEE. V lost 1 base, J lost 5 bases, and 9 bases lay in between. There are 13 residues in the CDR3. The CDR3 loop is CASSLKEQTEAFF. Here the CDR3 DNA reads TGTGCCAGCAGCTTGAAGGAGCAGACTGAAGCTTTCTTT.

The CDR3 reads CSVALDRVYEQYF. Written as DNA, the CDR3 is TGCAGCGTTGCTCTGGACAGGGTTTACGAGCAGTACTTC. The J gene is TRBJ2-7, the V gene TRBV29-1; TRBD1 aligns across 8 bases. Per the germline V gene, CDR1 is SQVTM and CDR2 is ANQGSEA. V was clipped by 4 bases and J by 4 bases; unmatched bases: 6. This CDR3 is built from 13 residues.

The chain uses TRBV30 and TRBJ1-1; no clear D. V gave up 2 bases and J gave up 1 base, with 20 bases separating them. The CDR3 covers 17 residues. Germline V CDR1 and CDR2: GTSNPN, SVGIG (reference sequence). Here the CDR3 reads CAWSPPGFRTKNTEAFF. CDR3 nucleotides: TGTGCCTGGAGTCCACCGGGATTCCGGACTAAGAACACTGAAGCTTTCTTT.